The 24 T cell receptor beta chains given below trace back to one sample, sequenced in a study of cytomegalovirus exposure and HLA in healthy donors. PCR was performed using 60 Vbeta and 13 Jbeta primers. Assay used: immunoSEQ multiplex PCR; TCRdb lists only in-frame clones, some missing. The data hold roughly 200,000 clones, with 80% observed a single time. The specimen sequenced was PBMCs. These receptors came from a boy aged 5-17 years in good health and CMV-seronegative.

The rearrangement joins TRBV19 to TRBJ1-5; no firm D call. V lost 5 bases and J lost 3, with 8 bases in between. CDR1 LNHDA and CDR2 SQIVND come from the germline V gene (reference sequence). The CDR3 loop spans 13 amino acids. This CDR3 reads CASSVAVNQPQHF. CDR3 nucleotide sequence: TGTGCCAGTAGTGTAGCAGTCAATCAGCCCCAGCATTTT.

The chain has TRBV6-1 and TRBJ1-2; D uncertain. Germline V CDR1 and CDR2: MNHNS, SASEGT. V was shortened by 5 bases and J by 4 bases, with 14 bases between the two germline ends. There are 14 residues in the CDR3. CDR3 coding DNA: TGTGCCAGCAGTCGAAGATCAGGTTCCTATGGCTACACCTTC. Translation: CASSRRSGSYGYTF.

The chain's CDR3 is CASSLWVGGAADTQYF. DNA of the CDR3: TGCGCCAGCAGCCTGTGGGTTGGGGGGGCCGCAGATACGCAGTATTTT. V is TRBV5-1 and J is TRBJ2-3; D may be TRBD2 (7 bases). Germline lookup yields CDR1 SGHRS and CDR2 YFSETQ. V dropped 4 bases and J dropped 4 bases, with 19 bases sitting between them. The CDR3 totals 16 residues.

V gene TRBV7-3 combines with J gene TRBJ1-3, with D uncertain. Per the germline V gene, CDR1 is SGHTA and CDR2 is FQGTGA. The V gene lost 2 bases and the J gene lost 0 bases, with 11 bases spanning the gap. This CDR3 has 16 amino acids. The CDR3 loop reads CASSLSSSNSGNTIYF. CDR3 DNA sequence: TGTGCCAGCAGCTTATCTAGCAGCAACTCTGGAAACACCATATATTTT.

A few counts support this clone. The chain recombines TRBV9 with TRBJ2-7; 8 bases are a match to TRBD2. The germline CDR1 and CDR2 sequences are SGDLS and YYNGEE. The trim removed 3 bases at V and 3 bases at J, leaving 8 bases unmatched. This CDR3 spans 15 amino acids. The DNA for the CDR3 is TGTGCCAGCAGCGCGGGGGGGCGTTTTCTCTACGAGCAGTACTTC. It codes for CASSAGGRFLYEQYF. The full variable domain, in which reference TRBV9 and TRBJ2-7 provide the parts outside the CDR3, is DSGVTQTPKHLITATGQRVTLRCSPRSGDLSVYWYQQSLDQGLQFLIQYYNGEERAKGNILERFSAQQFPDLHSELNLSSLELGDSALYFCASSAGGRFLYEQYFGPGTRLTVT.

This chain uses TRBV9 with TRBJ1-2; the D gene is possibly TRBD1 (6 bases). This CDR3 spans 13 amino acids. Per germline, CDR1 SGDLS and CDR2 YYNGEE. The V end lost 0 bases, the J end lost 8 bases, and 11 bases lay between the germline ends. The CDR3 protein is CASSVEGVGGYTF. The CDR3 DNA is TGTGCCAGCAGCGTAGAGGGGGTGGGAGGCTACACCTTC.

The V and J genes are TRBV11-3 and TRBJ2-3, with 9 bases lining up with TRBD1. The germline CDR1 and CDR2 sequences are SGHNT and YENEEA. V was pared by 3 bases and J by 4 bases, with 2 bases of the junction left unmatched. The CDR3 has 14 residues. The DNA for the CDR3 is TGTGCCAGCAGCTTCGGGGACAGGGCAGATACGCAGTATTTT. The encoded protein is CASSFGDRADTQYF.

The rearrangement uses TRBV9 and TRBJ1-3; TRBD1 aligns across 9 bases. Germline CDR1 and CDR2: SGDLS and YYNGEE. V lost 1 base to trimming and J lost 0 bases; unmatched junction nucleotides: 5. The CDR3 covers 17 residues. The CDR3 reads CASSVSRDRDSGNTIYF. The CDR3 bases are TGTGCCAGCAGCGTATCCCGGGACAGGGACTCTGGAAACACCATATATTTT.

Details on this clone: Additional DNA sequences in this sample encode the identical CDR3. The J gene is TRBJ1-1, the V gene TRBV19; 7 bases map to TRBD1. The germline V gene encodes CDR1 LNHDA and CDR2 SQIVND (reference sequence). With 4 bases clipped from V and 0 bases from J, the junction kept 5 bases outside the gene matches. The CDR3 has 15 residues. The DNA of the CDR3 is TGTGCCAGTAGTAGGACAGGAGTTTTGAACACTGAAGCTTTCTTT. Its protein product is CASSRTGVLNTEAFF.

This rearrangement joins TRBV30 to TRBJ1-5; D is undetermined. The V gene lost 2 bases and the J gene lost 1 base, with 6 bases spanning the gap. Germline V CDR1 and CDR2: GTSNPN, SVGIG (reference sequence). The CDR3 covers 13 residues. For the CDR3, the DNA is TGTGCCTGGAGTCGGGTGAGCAATCAGCCCCAGCATTTT. This codes for CAWSRVSNQPQHF.

The V call is TRBV19, the J call TRBJ2-1; perhaps TRBD2 as D (6 bases). Germline CDR1 is LNHDA and CDR2 is SQIVND (reference sequence). CDR3 length: 16 amino acids. V was shortened by 2 bases and J by 1 base, with 12 bases between the two germline ends. DNA for the CDR3: TGTGCCAGTAGTATACCGCCAGGGAGGTCCTACAATGAGCAGTTCTTC. Amino acid sequence: CASSIPPGRSYNEQFF.

This clone showed up just once. This chain connects TRBV7-6 to TRBJ1-4; D perhaps matches TRBD1 (5 bases). Germline lookup yields CDR1 SGHVS and CDR2 FNYEAQ. Trimming pared 4 bases from V and 8 bases from J, leaving 11 bases between. The length of the CDR3 is 13 residues. CDR3 bases: TGTGCCAGCAGCTGGGGCCGCCGGGAAAAACTGTTTTTT. Translated: CASSWGRREKLFF.

The chain combines TRBV27 with TRBJ1-1; the D gene is possibly TRBD1 (5 bases). The V end was cut by 4 bases, the J end by 1 base, with 19 bases between. The CDR3 is 17 amino acids. CDR1 is MNHEY and CDR2 is SMNVEV in the germline V gene (reference sequence). CDR3 nucleotide sequence: TGTGCCAGCAGTTCGGGGGAGGGTAGATACAGGAACACTGAAGCTTTCTTT. Translation: CASSSGEGRYRNTEAFF.

This sequence joins TRBV7-2 and TRBJ2-7; 8 bases are a match to TRBD2. Trimming removed 1 base from V and 2 bases from J; junction bases left unmatched: 7. Germline CDR1 SGHTA, CDR2 FQGNSA. The CDR3 extends over 16 amino acids. This CDR3 is CASSLGALAEAYEQYF. The DNA for the CDR3 is TGTGCCAGCAGCTTAGGGGCACTAGCGGAGGCCTACGAGCAGTACTTC.

The sample holds a few counts of this clone. This specimen includes other DNA sequences encoding the same CDR3. This chain uses TRBV5-1 with TRBJ1-3, with 10 bases identical to TRBD1. Germline V gene lookup returns CDR1 SGHRS and CDR2 YFSETQ. J was trimmed by 4 bases and V by 5 bases; bases with no gene match: 18. The CDR3 extends over 19 amino acids. CDR3 nucleotide sequence: TGCGCCAGCAGAGGACGCCCCGAGGGACAGGGGCCGGTCGGAAACACCATATATTTT. This gives the protein CASRGRPEGQGPVGNTIYF.

The rearrangement joins TRBV6-6 to TRBJ2-1; D is uncertain. There are 11 residues in the CDR3. Deletions cut 6 bases from V and 5 bases from J, with 5 bases between. The V gene's germline CDR1 is MNHNY and CDR2 SVGAGI (reference sequence). The CDR3 loop is CASRIDNEQFF. Here the CDR3 DNA reads TGTGCCAGCAGAATAGACAATGAGCAGTTCTTC.

The chain employs TRBV19 and TRBJ1-4, with D tentatively TRBD1 (6 bases). The CDR3 spans 15 residues. Germline CDR1 is LNHDA and CDR2 is SQIVND (reference sequence). Between the trimmed V and J ends, which lost 3 bases and 8 bases, there was a span of 16 bases. As DNA, the CDR3 is TGTGCCAGTAGTATTAATCGGGGGGCGGAAGAAAAACTGTTTTTT. Amino acid sequence: CASSINRGAEEKLFF.

The rearrangement uses TRBV6-5 and TRBJ2-3, with D perhaps matching TRBD2 (5 bases). Per the germline V gene, CDR1 is MNHEY and CDR2 is SVGAGI. CDR3 size: 13 residues. V dropped 2 bases and J dropped 7 bases, with 10 bases sitting between them. CDR3 region: CASSYTAGNTQYF. The CDR3 DNA is TGTGCCAGCAGTTACACGGCGGGTAATACGCAGTATTTT.

The CDR3 is CASSSQGIVYGYTF. The CDR3 coding sequence is TGTGCCAGCAGCTCCCAGGGGATCGTCTATGGCTACACCTTC. This chain connects TRBV5-6 to TRBJ1-2; possible D gene TRBD1, 6 bases. The germline gives CDR1 SGHDT, CDR2 YYEEEE. The V end was cut by 3 bases, the J end by 4 bases, with 13 bases between. The CDR3 length is 14 residues.

The chain's CDR3 is CASSSVTGVEQYF. CDR3 bases: TGTGCCAGCAGCTCAGTCACAGGGGTCGAGCAGTACTTC. This sequence joins TRBV11-3 and TRBJ2-7; 7 bases are shared with TRBD1. V was pared by 4 bases and J by 6 bases, with 6 bases of the junction left unmatched. This CDR3 region has 13 residues. Germline loops: CDR1 SGHNT, CDR2 YENEEA.

This sequence joins TRBV5-8 and TRBJ1-1; the match to TRBD1 covers 7 bases. Trimming removed 1 base from V and 1 base from J; junction bases left unmatched: 4. Germline V CDR1 and CDR2: SGHTS, YDEGEE. The CDR3 loop spans 15 amino acids. CDR3 in DNA: TGTGCCAGCAGCTTGTATGACAGGGCGAACACTGAAGCTTTCTTT. Protein product: CASSLYDRANTEAFF.

The chain recombines TRBV7-9 with TRBJ2-2, with 13 positions matching TRBD2. J lost 1 base, V lost 5 bases, and 10 bases had no gene match. Germline CDR1 and CDR2: SEHNR and FQNEAQ (reference sequence). The CDR3 loop spans 19 amino acids. For the CDR3, the DNA is TGTGCCAGCAGCACCCGGACTAGCGGGGGAGCTGTGAACACCGGGGAGCTGTTTTTT. This gives the protein CASSTRTSGGAVNTGELFF. Complete variable domain (other parts from reference TRBV7-9 and TRBJ2-2): DTGVSQNPRHKITKRGQNVTFRCDPISEHNRLYWYRQTLGQGPEFLTYFQNEAQLEKSRLLSDRFSAERPKGSFSTLEIQRTEQGDSAMYLCASSTRTSGGAVNTGELFFGEGSRLTVL.

The chain carries TRBV2 and TRBJ1-2, with D possibly TRBD1 on 6 matching bases. Germline CDR1 and CDR2: SNHLY and FYNNEI. The length of the CDR3 is 14 residues. V gave up 4 bases and J gave up 7 bases, with 16 bases separating them. The CDR3, as DNA: TGTGCCAGCAGTGGGGGGACACTGTTGGTTGGCTACACCTTC. Translating gives CASSGGTLLVGYTF.

J is TRBJ1-4 and V is TRBV27; TRBD1 agrees at 7 bases. In germline, CDR1 is MNHEY, CDR2 SMNVEV (reference sequence). J lost 7 bases, V lost 6 bases, and 8 bases had no gene match. This CDR3 region has 14 residues. This chain's CDR3 is CASSEEGAGEKLFF. The CDR3 DNA reads as TGTGCCAGCAGCGAGGAGGGGGCCGGTGAAAAACTGTTTTTT.